This T cell receptor (beta chain) came from a study of T cells in Graves' hyperthyroidism and ophthalmopathy. Study-wide points: In the analysis, a 13 V-J model separated ophthalmopathy from stable hyperthyroidism. Blood samples included most of the expanded thyroid clonotypes exceeding 0.001.

Pregnant or lactating patients were excluded, as were those with uncontrolled infection or other autoimmune disease. Over 8 ml fresh peripheral blood yielded the PBMCs. This clonotype was detected many times. Its antigen is not identified. The junction had 7 bases not matched to a gene; V was cut back by 0 bases and J by 8 bases. Germline-derived CDR1 and CDR2 are LGHNT and FRNRAP. This CDR3 has 16 residues. Amplified TCR beta CDR3 regions came from RNA transcripts. The TCR CDR3 first-round RT-PCR relied on the HTBI primer set. TCRdb processed the multiplex PCR reads anew with MiXCR; each CDR3 protein has one entry. The data hold hundreds of thousands of distinct CDR3 sequences, with approximately 14% observed a single time.

The clonotype originates from an older woman with Graves' ophthalmopathy. This chain joins TRBV12-5 and TRBJ2-1; 10 bases align to TRBD2. The sample was blood. The CDR3 sequence is CASGLVHLAGVDEQFF. The CDR3 bases are TGTGCTAGTGGTTTGGTACATCTAGCGGGAGTTGATGAGCAGTTCTTC.